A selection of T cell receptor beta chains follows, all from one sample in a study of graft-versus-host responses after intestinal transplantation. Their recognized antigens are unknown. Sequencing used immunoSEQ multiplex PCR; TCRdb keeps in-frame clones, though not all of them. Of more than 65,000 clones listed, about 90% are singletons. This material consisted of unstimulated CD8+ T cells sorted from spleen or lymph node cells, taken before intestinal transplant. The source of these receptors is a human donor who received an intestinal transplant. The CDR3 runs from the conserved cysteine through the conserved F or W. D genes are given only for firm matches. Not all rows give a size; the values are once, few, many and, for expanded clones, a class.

TGTGCCAGTAGTTCTGGAGGCTCAGCCTACGAGCAGTACTTC CASSSGGSAYEQYF NA TRBV19 NA TRBJ2-7
TGTGCCAGCAGCGTAGGGACAGGGGACGAGCAGTACTTC CASSVGTGDEQYF TRBD1 TRBV5-6 NA TRBJ2-7
TGTGCCAGCAGCTTCAGTAGCGGGGGGGCCTTGAATGAGCAGTTCTTC CASSFSSGGALNEQFF TRBD2 TRBV5-8 NA TRBJ2-1
TGTGCCAGTAGTATTGGGACAGCCGCCTACGAGCAGTACTTC CASSIGTAAYEQYF TRBD1 TRBV19 few TRBJ2-7
TGTGCCACTCGACAGGCCTCGAACACTGAAGCTTTCTTT CATRQASNTEAFF NA TRBV7-3 NA TRBJ1-1
TGTGCCAGCAGCCACCGGAGGGGGCGAAGCGTTTGGGCAGGCGAGCAGTACTTC CASSHRRGRSVWAGEQYF NA TRBV7-3 NA TRBJ2-7
TGTGCCAGCAGCGGAGGACAGTACTCTGGAAACACCATATATTTT CASSGGQYSGNTIYF NA TRBV9 NA TRBJ1-3
TGTGCCAGCAGCTTGGCTTCCTACGAGCAGTACTTC CASSLASYEQYF NA TRBV5-6 few TRBJ2-7
TGTGCCAGCTCAAACGGAGGACAGGGGGCGGATGGCTACACCTTC CASSNGGQGADGYTF TRBD1 TRBV19 NA TRBJ1-2
TGTGCCAGCAGTGACGGGAGGCTAGACTCCTACAATGAGCAGTTCTTC CASSDGRLDSYNEQFF NA TRBV6-4 NA TRBJ2-1
TGTGCCATCAGTGAGTCCCAGGGGGCCACTGAAGCTTTCTTT CAISESQGATEAFF TRBD1 TRBV10-3 NA TRBJ1-1
TGTGCCAGCACCGGACAGGAGAACACTGAAGCTTTCTTT CASTGQENTEAFF TRBD1 TRBV6-6 NA TRBJ1-1
TGTGCCAGCAGTTCAGGTTTCGACAATCAGCCCCAGCATTTT CASSSGFDNQPQHF NA TRBV6-5 few TRBJ1-5
TGTGCCAGCAGTTCGAATTCACCCCTCCACTTT CASSSNSPLHF NA TRBV6-4 NA TRBJ1-6
TGTGCCAGCAGTTTTTGGGTGGGACAGGGGGCGTTAATTGAGCAGTTCTTC CASSFWVGQGALIEQFF TRBD1 TRBV27 NA TRBJ2-1
TGTGCCAGTAGCTCAGGGGTCTCTGGAAACACCATATATTTT CASSSGVSGNTIYF NA TRBV19 NA TRBJ1-3
TGCGCCAGCAGCCAGGTGACAGGGATCGATGGCTACACCTTC CASSQVTGIDGYTF TRBD1 TRBV4-1 NA TRBJ1-2
TGCAGCGTTTTCAGCGGGGGGGCGTATTACGAGCAGTACTTC CSVFSGGAYYEQYF TRBD2 TRBV29-1 NA TRBJ2-7
TGTGCCAGCAGTGGGGGCGCTCCGGGACAGTGGAGCTATGGCTACACCTTC CASSGGAPGQWSYGYTF TRBD1 TRBV25-1 NA TRBJ1-2